This T cell receptor (beta chain) was retrieved from a study of graft-versus-host responses after intestinal transplantation. The CDR3 consists of 14 residues. V was clipped by 6 bases and J by 4 bases; unmatched bases: 3. Germline lookup yields CDR1 LNHDA and CDR2 SQIVND (reference sequence). A single count supports this clone. Its specificity is not known. Sequencing was performed with immunoSEQ multiplex PCR; in TCRdb, only in-frame clones are kept and a portion is missing. This sample carries about 110,000 clones, approximately 93% of them seen once, and the ten largest clones take around 1%. The TCR comes from a human donor who was the organ donor for an intestinal transplant. Sequences were derived from unstimulated CD8+ T cells sorted from spleen or lymph node cells, sampled before transplant. The V and J genes are TRBV19 and TRBJ2-1; the match to TRBD2 covers 10 bases. CDR3 residues: CASRLAGAYNEQFF. The CDR3 nucleotides read TGTGCCAGTAGGCTAGCGGGAGCTTACAATGAGCAGTTCTTC.